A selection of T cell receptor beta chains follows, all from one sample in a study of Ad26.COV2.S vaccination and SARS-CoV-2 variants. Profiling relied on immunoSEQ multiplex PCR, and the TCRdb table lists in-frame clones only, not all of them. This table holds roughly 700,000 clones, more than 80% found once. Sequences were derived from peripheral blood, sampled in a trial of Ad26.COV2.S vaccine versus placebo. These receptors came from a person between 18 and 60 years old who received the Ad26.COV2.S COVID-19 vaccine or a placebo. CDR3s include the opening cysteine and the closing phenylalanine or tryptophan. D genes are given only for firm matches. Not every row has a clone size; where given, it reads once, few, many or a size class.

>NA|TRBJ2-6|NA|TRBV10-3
CAISESGSSSGANVLTF
TGTGCCATCAGTGAGTCCGGGAGCTCCTCTGGGGCCAACGTCCTGACTTTC
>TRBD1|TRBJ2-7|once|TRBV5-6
CASSHGQGDEQYF
TGTGCCAGCAGCCACGGACAGGGGGACGAGCAGTACTTC
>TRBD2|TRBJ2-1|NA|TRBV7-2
CASSYLAGEQFF
TGTGCCAGCAGCTACCTAGCGGGTGAGCAGTTCTTC
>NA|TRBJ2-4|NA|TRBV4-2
CASSQGQGLLKNIQYF
TGTGCCAGCAGCCAAGGTCAGGGGCTATTAAAAAACATTCAGTACTTC
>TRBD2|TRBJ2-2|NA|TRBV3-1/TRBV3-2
CASRREASTGELFF
TGTGCCAGCAGGCGGGAGGCCTCCACCGGGGAGCTGTTTTTT
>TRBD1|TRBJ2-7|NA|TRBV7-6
CASSRIGQGDEQYF
TGTGCCAGCAGCCGCATTGGACAGGGCGACGAGCAGTACTTC
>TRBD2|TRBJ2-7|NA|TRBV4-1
CASSQDRAGGRYEQYF
TGCGCCAGCAGCCAAGATCGAGCGGGAGGAAGATACGAGCAGTACTTC
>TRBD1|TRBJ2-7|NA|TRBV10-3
CAISESDRAGYEQYF
TGTGCCATCAGTGAGTCCGACAGGGCAGGCTACGAGCAGTACTTC
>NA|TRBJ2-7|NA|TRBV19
CASSIGPDPSSYEQYF
TGTGCCAGTAGTATAGGCCCGGATCCCTCCTCCTACGAGCAGTACTTC
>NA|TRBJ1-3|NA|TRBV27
CASSLTGGNTIYF
TGTGCCAGCAGTTTAACAGGGGGAAACACCATATATTTT
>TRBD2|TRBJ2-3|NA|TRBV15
CATSRGGSGATDTQYF
TGTGCCACCAGCAGAGGGGGTAGCGGGGCCACAGATACGCAGTATTTT
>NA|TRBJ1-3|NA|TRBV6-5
CAGKRTEYSGNTIYF
TGTGCCGGAAAAAGGACCGAATACTCTGGAAACACCATATATTTT
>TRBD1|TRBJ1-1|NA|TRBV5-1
CASSLGDRKNTEAFF
TGCGCCAGCAGCTTGGGGGACAGGAAGAACACTGAAGCTTTCTTT
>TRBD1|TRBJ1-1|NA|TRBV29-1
CSVGTANTEAFF
TGCAGCGTGGGGACAGCGAACACTGAAGCTTTCTTT
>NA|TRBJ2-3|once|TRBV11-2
CASSLGGDTDTQYF
TGTGCCAGCAGCTTAGGCGGGGACACAGATACGCAGTATTTT
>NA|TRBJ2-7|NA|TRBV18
CASSPGNPEQYF
TGTGCCAGCTCACCAGGAAACCCTGAGCAGTACTTC
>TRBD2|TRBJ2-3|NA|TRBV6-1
CASSEGSGGATDTQYF
TGTGCCAGCAGTGAAGGAAGCGGGGGTGCCACAGATACGCAGTATTTT
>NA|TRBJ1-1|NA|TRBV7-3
CASSSDRNTEAFF
TGTGCCAGCAGCTCGGACAGAAACACTGAAGCTTTCTTT
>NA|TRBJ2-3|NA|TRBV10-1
CASSESLSGRTDTQYF
TGCGCCAGCAGTGAGTCGCTCAGCGGCCGCACAGATACGCAGTATTTT
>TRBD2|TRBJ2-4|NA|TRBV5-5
CASSWVPGGAKNIQYF
TGTGCCAGCAGCTGGGTCCCCGGGGGGGCCAAAAACATTCAGTACTTC
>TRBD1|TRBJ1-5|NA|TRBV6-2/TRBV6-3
CASSYSGQGIGLYSNQPQHF
TGTGCCAGCAGTTATTCGGGACAGGGAATCGGTCTCTATAGCAATCAGCCCCAGCATTTT
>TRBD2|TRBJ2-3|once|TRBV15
CATSVGTSGRTDTQYF
TGTGCCACCAGCGTGGGGACTAGCGGGAGAACAGATACGCAGTATTTT
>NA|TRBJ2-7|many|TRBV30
CAWSPRRGFSYEQYF
TGTGCCTGGAGCCCGAGGCGGGGCTTTTCCTACGAGCAGTACTTC
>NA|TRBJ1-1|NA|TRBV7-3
CASSLTAVTEAFF
TGTGCCAGCAGCTTAACGGCGGTTACTGAAGCTTTCTTT
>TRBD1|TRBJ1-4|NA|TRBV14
CASSRTGLEKLFF
TGTGCCAGCAGTCGGACAGGGCTCGAAAAACTGTTTTTT
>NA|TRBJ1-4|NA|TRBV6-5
CASSYSGKEKLFF
TGTGCCAGCAGTTACTCGGGGAAGGAAAAACTGTTTTTT
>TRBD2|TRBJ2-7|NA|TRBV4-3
CASSQMRPGLASYEQYF
TGCGCCAGCAGCCAAATGCGTCCGGGACTAGCATCCTACGAGCAGTACTTC
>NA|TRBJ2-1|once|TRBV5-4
CAMARGHPDLNEQFF
TGTGCCATGGCCCGGGGGCACCCCGACCTCAATGAGCAGTTCTTC
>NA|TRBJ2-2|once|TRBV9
CASSDRRGGSGELFF
TGTGCCAGCAGCGACCGCCGAGGGGGGTCCGGGGAGCTGTTTTTT
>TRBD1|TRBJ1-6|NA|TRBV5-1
CASSLVQGDYNSPLHF
TGCGCCAGCAGCTTGGTGCAGGGGGACTATAATTCACCCCTCCACTTT
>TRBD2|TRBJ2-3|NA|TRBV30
CAWSLIAGGMDTQYF
TGTGCCTGGAGTCTAATAGCGGGGGGAATGGATACGCAGTATTTT
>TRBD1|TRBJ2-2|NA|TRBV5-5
CASSFPGQGATGELFF
TGTGCCAGCAGTTTCCCGGGACAGGGGGCGACCGGGGAGCTGTTTTTT
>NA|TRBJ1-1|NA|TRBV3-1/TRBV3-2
CASSQRDTEAFF
TGTGCCAGCAGCCAGAGGGACACTGAAGCTTTCTTT
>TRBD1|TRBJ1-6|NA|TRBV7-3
CASSPNRGPNSPLHF
TGTGCCAGCAGCCCCAACAGGGGGCCTAATTCACCCCTCCACTTT
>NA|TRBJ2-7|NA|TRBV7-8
CASSLVSGYEQYF
TGTGCCAGCAGCTTAGTTTCAGGCTACGAGCAGTACTTC
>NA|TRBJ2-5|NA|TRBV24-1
CATSDRYQETQYF
TGTGCCACCAGTGATCGGTACCAAGAGACCCAGTACTTC
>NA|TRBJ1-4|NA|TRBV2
CASRLDIGEKLFF
TGTGCCAGCAGATTGGACATCGGTGAAAAACTGTTTTTT